A single sample gave rise to the 26 T cell receptor beta chains below, sequenced in a study of blood T cells in healthy people across ages. Combining a sample-barcoded 5' primer with a J-beta primer mix, a second PCR ran for roughly 6 to 11 cycles. TCRdb passed the 5' RACE reads through MiXCR, listing each CDR3 protein once. Among about 1,500,000 distinct CDR3 sequences listed, roughly 40% were seen once. The material sequenced was blood. Receptor source: a woman under 30 in good health.

V is TRBV5-1 and J is TRBJ2-1; 7 nucleotides match TRBD1. Trimming removed 3 bases from V and 14 bases from J; junction bases left unmatched: 8. This CDR3 region has 12 residues. Germline CDR1 and CDR2: SGHRS and YFSETQ. CDR3 in DNA: TGCGCCAGCAGCTCACCAGGGGGTTCAGAGTTCTTC. Its translation: CASSSPGGSEFF.

This clonotype was seen a few times. The genes are TRBV29-1 and TRBJ2-5; either TRBD1 or TRBD2 may supply D (6 bases each). The V end was cut by 6 bases, the J end by 11 bases, with 28 bases between. From germline, CDR1 is SQVTM and CDR2 ANQGSEA. The CDR3 extends over 15 amino acids. CDR3 DNA: TGCAGCGTATCACAGGGCAGCGGGTCGACAAATGAGCAGTACTTC. Translated: CSVSQGSGSTNEQYF.

The V gene is TRBV29-1, the J gene TRBJ2-7; D is perhaps TRBD1 (6 bases). The end of the DNA is better explained by TRBJ2-1, so the J call may be wrong. This CDR3 contains 14 residues. Germline CDR1 SQVTM, CDR2 ANQGSEA. The CDR3 DNA sequence: TGCAGCGTTGAAGGGCAAGGGGGACCCAATGAGCAGTTCTTC. Its protein product is CSVEGQGGPNEQFF.

This sequence joins TRBV28 and TRBJ2-7; D might be TRBD1 (6 bases). Germline V gene sequence: CDR1 MDHEN, CDR2 SYDVKM. This CDR3 is 15 amino acids long. The ends were cut back, 6 bases at V and 3 bases at J, with 18 bases in the middle. In DNA form, the CDR3 reads TGTGCCAGCAGCGAGGCGAACCAGGGGTTCTACGAGCAGTACTTC. This gives the protein CASSEANQGFYEQYF.

The V gene is TRBV20-1, the J gene TRBJ1-2; TRBD1 matches 8 bases. The CDR3 contains 14 residues. Germline-derived CDR1 and CDR2 are DFQATT and SNEGSKA (reference sequence). V was clipped by 7 bases and J by 2 bases; unmatched bases: 9. The CDR3 spells CSDPGQGGNYGYTF. DNA of the CDR3: TGCAGTGATCCCGGACAGGGCGGCAACTATGGCTACACCTTC.

In this sample, this clonotype turned up once. This clone may be a read error of a much larger clone one base away. The chain has TRBV29-1 and TRBJ2-7; 7 nucleotides line up with TRBD2. Per the germline V gene, CDR1 is SQVTM and CDR2 is ANQGSEA. CDR3 length: 15 residues. Trimming cost V 0 bases and J 7 bases; bases outside gene matches: 12. The CDR3 loop is CSVEDDTSVGYEQYF. CDR3 bases: TGCAGCGTTGAAGATGATACTAGCGTAGGCTATGAGCAGTACTTC.

Only a few counts were recorded for this clonotype. The chain carries TRBV7-2 and TRBJ2-5; TRBD2 agrees at 7 bases. This CDR3 region has 14 residues. Germline CDR1 reads SGHTA; CDR2 reads FQGNSA. V was clipped by 5 bases and J by 4 bases; unmatched bases: 7. CDR3 region: CASSKAGYGETQYF. In DNA form, the CDR3 reads TGTGCCAGCAGCAAAGCGGGATATGGAGAGACCCAGTACTTC. The full variable domain, with the rest looked up from reference TRBV7-2 and TRBJ2-5, is GAGVSQSPSNKVTEKGKDVELRCDPISGHTALYWYRQSLGQGLEFLIYFQGNSAPDKSGLPSDRFSAERTGGSVSTLTIQRTQQEDSAVYLCASSKAGYGETQYFGPGTRLLVL.

V gene TRBV6-5 combines with J gene TRBJ1-2; TRBD1 matches at 8 bases. Germline V lookup: CDR1 MNHEY, CDR2 SVGAGI. CDR3 length: 13 amino acids. After removal of 4 bases from V and 7 bases from J, the junction contained 5 bases not matched to a gene. The CDR3 DNA reads TGTGCCAGCAGTTCTACAGGGGGATCTGGCTACACCTTC. Its protein product is CASSSTGGSGYTF.

This clonotype came up a few times. The chain combines TRBV7-2 with TRBJ2-7; D ambiguous. The germline gives CDR1 SGHTA, CDR2 FQGNSA. The CDR3 is made up of 12 amino acids. V lost 5 bases to trimming and J lost 3 bases, with 8 bases between them. This CDR3 is CASSHNVYEQYF. The CDR3 DNA sequence: TGTGCCAGCAGCCATAACGTCTACGAGCAGTACTTC.

This chain connects TRBV6-6 to TRBJ2-7; 7 bases fit TRBD2. V was clipped by 4 bases and J by 2 bases; unmatched bases: 8. The CDR3 has 15 amino acids. CDR1 is MNHNY, CDR2 SVGAGI, per germline (reference sequence). The CDR3 here is CASSSQAGRAYEQYF. The CDR3 DNA is TGTGCCAGCAGTTCTCAAGCGGGGAGGGCCTACGAGCAGTACTTC.

This clonotype came up a few times. This chain links TRBV28 with TRBJ1-1; D is uncertain. Trimming pared 8 bases from V and 4 bases from J, leaving 8 bases between. Germline CDR1 reads MDHEN; CDR2 reads SYDVKM. This CDR3 is 11 amino acids long. CDR3 bases: TGTGCCAGCGGGGAGGTCACTGAAGCTTTCTTT. Its translation: CASGEVTEAFF.

CDR3 DNA: TGCGCCAGCAGCTTGGAATGGAACTCCTATAATTCACCCCTCCACTTT. Residues: CASSLEWNSYNSPLHF. The gene calls are TRBV5-1 and TRBJ1-6; no clear D. CDR3 length equals 16 residues. The germline gives CDR1 SGHRS, CDR2 YFSETQ. Deletions cut 0 bases from V and 0 bases from J, with 7 bases between.

This clonotype has just a few counts. This chain joins TRBV10-3 and TRBJ2-1; TRBD2 aligns across 8 bases. The germline V gene has CDR1 ENHRY and CDR2 SYGVKD. The CDR3 contains 12 residues. Trimming at V came to 3 bases and at J to 10 bases, leaving 2 bases not matched to a gene. Written as DNA, the CDR3 is TGTGCCATCAGTGAACTAGCGGAGGAGCAGTTCTTC. Amino acids: CAISELAEEQFF.

Written as DNA, the CDR3 is TGTGCCAGCAGACAAACGTCAGGGATCTCTGGAAACACCATATATTTT. This gives the protein CASRQTSGISGNTIYF. V usage is TRBV2 and J usage is TRBJ1-3, with D maybe TRBD1 (5 bases). The CDR3 has 16 amino acids. The V gene's germline CDR1 is SNHLY and CDR2 FYNNEI. The ends were cut back, 6 bases at V and 0 bases at J, with 15 bases in the middle.

This clonotype has a handful of counts. The V and J genes are TRBV2 and TRBJ2-5, with 12 bases that match TRBD2. Germline loops: CDR1 SNHLY, CDR2 FYNNEI. Losses at the gene ends were 6 bases for V and 5 bases for J; bases not matched to a gene: 4. This CDR3 is 14 amino acids long. The CDR3 DNA is TGTGCCAGCAGGCCTAGCGGGAGGGTGGAGACCCAGTACTTC. Translating gives CASRPSGRVETQYF.

The CDR3 nucleotides read TGTGCCTGGAAGGAGGGGAATACGCAGTATTTT. This codes for CAWKEGNTQYF. The V gene is TRBV30, the J gene TRBJ2-3; the D gene is possibly TRBD2 (6 bases). CDR1 GTSNPN and CDR2 SVGIG come from the germline V gene (reference sequence). Between the trimmed V and J ends, which lost 4 bases and 7 bases, there was a span of 9 bases. The CDR3 extends over 11 amino acids.

The rearrangement links TRBV6-1 to TRBJ1-2; 7 positions agree with TRBD1. This CDR3 spans 15 amino acids. CDR1 MNHNS and CDR2 SASEGT come from the germline V gene. Trimming took 0 bases from V and 4 from J; bases not matched to a gene: 5. The CDR3 loop is CASSEARGRSYGYTF. In nucleotides, the CDR3 is TGTGCCAGCAGTGAAGCGAGGGGGCGCAGCTATGGCTACACCTTC.

This chain uses TRBV25-1 with TRBJ2-7, with 9 bases lining up with TRBD2. CDR3 length: 15 residues. V lost 4 bases, J lost 2 bases, and 6 bases stayed unmatched. CDR1 is MGHDK and CDR2 is SYGVNS in the germline V gene. The CDR3 sequence: CASSVPLAGTYEQYF. In DNA, the CDR3 is TGTGCCAGCAGTGTACCACTAGCGGGTACCTACGAGCAGTACTTC.

A few counts support this clonotype. The chain employs TRBV7-9 and TRBJ1-3, with unresolved D. Germline CDR1 and CDR2: SEHNR and FQNEAQ (reference sequence). The CDR3 contains 12 residues. Trimming took off 8 bases at V and 4 bases at J, with 9 bases between the two ends. Here the CDR3 DNA reads TGTGCCAGCCGGAGCGAAGGAAACACCATATATTTT. This translates into CASRSEGNTIYF. Using reference TRBV7-9 and TRBJ1-3 for the parts outside the CDR3, the full variable domain is DTGVSQNPRHKITKRGQNVTFRCDPISEHNRLYWYRQTLGQGPEFLTYFQNEAQLEKSRLLSDRFSAERPKGSFSTLEIQRTEQGDSAMYLCASRSEGNTIYFGEGSWLTVV.

The J gene is TRBJ1-2, the V gene TRBV10-3; 9 bases align to TRBD1. The germline V gene has CDR1 ENHRY and CDR2 SYGVKD. CDR3 length equals 13 residues. The junction had 5 bases not matched to a gene; V was cut back by 8 bases and J by 4 bases. Here the CDR3 DNA reads TGTGCCATCGACCAGGGACAGGGCTATGGCTACACCTTC. Its translation is CAIDQGQGYGYTF.

The rearrangement links TRBV6-1 to TRBJ2-1, with D perhaps assigned TRBD1 or TRBD2 (7 bases each). Germline CDR1 reads MNHNS; CDR2 reads SASEGT. The CDR3 loop spans 15 amino acids. The V end lost 2 bases, the J end lost 7 bases, and 15 bases lay between the germline ends. Here the CDR3 reads CASSERAGGGNEQFF. CDR3 DNA sequence: TGTGCCAGCAGTGAAAGGGCAGGGGGGGGGAATGAGCAGTTCTTC.

In its sample, this clonotype was seen a few times. The chain links TRBV13 to TRBJ2-1; no clear D. The length of the CDR3 is 17 residues. V was shortened by 0 bases and J by 1 base, with 13 bases between the two germline ends. Looked up from germline, CDR1 is PRHDT and CDR2 is FYEKMQ (reference sequence). CDR3 nucleotides: TGTGCCAGCAGCTTAGGCCGTTGGACCCCATCCTACAATGAGCAGTTCTTC. It encodes CASSLGRWTPSYNEQFF.

The chain has TRBV6-5 and TRBJ2-3; TRBD2 aligns across 7 bases. With V trimmed by 0 bases and J by 4 bases, 10 bases remained unmatched. Germline loops: CDR1 MNHEY, CDR2 SVGAGI. This CDR3 has 17 residues. CDR3 DNA sequence: TGTGCCAGCAGTTACTCCTTGACCGGCGGGAGCGCAGATACGCAGTATTTT. This codes for CASSYSLTGGSADTQYF.

This chain uses TRBV7-9 with TRBJ2-7; a possible D gene is TRBD2 (6 bases). Germline CDR1 reads SEHNR; CDR2 reads FQNEAQ (reference sequence). This CDR3 has 14 residues. V dropped 3 bases and J dropped 2 bases, with 11 bases sitting between them. DNA of the CDR3: TGTGCCAGCAGCTTCCCGGAGGGCCCCTACGAGCAGTACTTC. Protein: CASSFPEGPYEQYF.

This clonotype has only a few counts. The chain uses TRBV4-1 and TRBJ2-3; possible D gene TRBD2, 5 bases. The CDR3 totals 14 residues. The germline V gene has CDR1 MGHRA and CDR2 YSYEKL. V gave up 4 bases and J gave up 6 bases, with 14 bases separating them. CDR3 DNA: TGCGCCAGCAGCCCTCTAGCTGGATTGGATACGCAGTATTTT. Amino acid sequence: CASSPLAGLDTQYF.

This chain joins TRBV20-1 and TRBJ2-5; D not resolved. V was shortened by 5 bases and J by 2 bases, with 27 bases between the two germline ends. The CDR3 covers 18 residues. CDR1 is DFQATT and CDR2 is SNEGSKA in the germline V gene (reference sequence). CDR3 residues: CSALPRWWESGWQETQYF. The DNA of the CDR3 is TGCAGTGCTCTTCCTCGGTGGTGGGAATCAGGATGGCAAGAGACCCAGTACTTC.